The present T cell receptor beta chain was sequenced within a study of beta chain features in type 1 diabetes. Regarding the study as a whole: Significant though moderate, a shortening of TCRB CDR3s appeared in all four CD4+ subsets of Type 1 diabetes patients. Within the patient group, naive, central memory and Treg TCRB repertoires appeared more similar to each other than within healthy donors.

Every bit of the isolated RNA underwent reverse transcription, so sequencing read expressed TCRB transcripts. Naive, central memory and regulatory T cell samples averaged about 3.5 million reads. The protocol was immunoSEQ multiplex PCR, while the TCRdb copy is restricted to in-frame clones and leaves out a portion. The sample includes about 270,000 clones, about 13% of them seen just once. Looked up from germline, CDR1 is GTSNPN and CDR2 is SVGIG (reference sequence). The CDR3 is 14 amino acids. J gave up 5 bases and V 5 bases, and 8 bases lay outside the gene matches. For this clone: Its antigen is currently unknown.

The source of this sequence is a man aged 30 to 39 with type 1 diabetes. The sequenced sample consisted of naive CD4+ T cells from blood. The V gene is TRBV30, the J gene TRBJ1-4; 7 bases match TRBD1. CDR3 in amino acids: CAWEPGQRNEKLFF. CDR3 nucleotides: TGTGCCTGGGAACCGGGACAGAGGAATGAAAAACTGTTTTTT.